A single sample gave rise to the 10 T cell receptor beta chains below, sequenced in a study of blood T cell repertoires in COVID-19. This table comes from immunoSEQ multiplex PCR, and its TCRdb copy is limited to in-frame clones, with some not included. The sample lists 42,000 or so clones; more than 70% were seen once. Sequenced: peripheral blood. These receptors all come from a human donor in a cohort sampled during active COVID-19.

This clone has only a few counts. The J gene is TRBJ2-6, the V gene TRBV2; tentative D call: TRBD1 (5 bases). Germline V gene sequence: CDR1 SNHLY, CDR2 FYNNEI. The CDR3 has 16 residues. V gave up 6 bases and J gave up 4 bases, with 16 bases separating them. The DNA for the CDR3 is TGTGCCAGCAGCGCCGGCAGGGCGGCCGGGGCCAACGTCCTGACTTTC. Encoded protein: CASSAGRAAGANVLTF.

The chain has TRBV4-2 and TRBJ2-3, with 10 bases lining up with TRBD1. Germline values: CDR1 LGHNA, CDR2 YNFKEQ. Unmatched junction bases numbered 2, after V lost 1 base and J lost 1 base. The CDR3 is 16 residues long. This chain's CDR3 is CASSQGQGAGTDTQYF. CDR3 bases: TGTGCCAGCAGCCAAGGACAGGGGGCGGGCACAGATACGCAGTATTTT.

V and J are TRBV6-1 and TRBJ1-5; D is undetermined. Trimming shortened V by 2 bases and J by 6 bases, and 14 bases separated the two germline ends. Germline V gene sequence: CDR1 MNHNS, CDR2 SASEGT. This CDR3 region has 15 residues. The CDR3 spells CASSENVASAQPQHF. The DNA for the CDR3 is TGTGCCAGCAGTGAAAACGTGGCCTCCGCTCAGCCCCAGCATTTT.

The chain couples TRBV6-1 to TRBJ2-2; 11 nucleotides agree with TRBD2. The CDR3 spans 17 residues. CDR1 and CDR2 (germline): MNHNS, SASEGT. Germline trimming cut 4 bases from V and 0 bases from J; bases unmatched to any gene: 4. CDR3 coding DNA: TGTGCCAGCAGTGTCCTAGCGGGGGGCTCGAACACCGGGGAGCTGTTTTTT. It yields the protein CASSVLAGGSNTGELFF.

The chain is built from TRBV24-1 and TRBJ2-2, with TRBD1 matching 9 bases. J was trimmed by 7 bases and V by 3 bases; bases with no gene match: 8. Germline V lookup: CDR1 KGHDR, CDR2 SFDVKD. The CDR3 has 16 residues. The CDR3 loop reads CATSDRQGGLGGELFF. The CDR3 DNA is TGTGCCACCAGTGATCGACAGGGGGGTCTCGGCGGGGAGCTGTTTTTT.

The chain has TRBV3-1 (or the pseudogene TRBV3-2) and TRBJ2-5, with D tentatively TRBD2 (6 bases). Germline lookup yields CDR1 LGHDT and CDR2 YNNKEL (reference sequence). The V gene lost 0 bases and the J gene lost 7 bases, with 18 bases spanning the gap. This CDR3 region has 16 residues. Written as DNA, the CDR3 is TGTGCCAGCAGCCAAGATCCCGCGACTAGGACAACGACCCAGTACTTC. Residues: CASSQDPATRTTTQYF.

The chain recombines TRBV12-3 or TRBV12-4 with TRBJ2-7, with D tentatively TRBD1 (5 bases). V gave up 6 bases and J gave up 3 bases, with 12 bases separating them. The CDR3 contains 13 residues. CDR3 loop: CASRQGTDYEQYF. CDR3 DNA: TGTGCCAGCAGGCAGGGTACTGACTACGAGCAGTACTTC.

This chain connects TRBV2 to TRBJ2-3; tentative D call: TRBD1 (6 bases). The CDR3 covers 14 residues. Trimming took off 5 bases at V and 2 bases at J, with 11 bases between the two ends. Germline V gene lookup returns CDR1 SNHLY and CDR2 FYNNEI. The CDR3 spells CASSNRDITDTQYF. The DNA of the CDR3 is TGTGCCAGCAGTAACCGGGACATCACAGATACGCAGTATTTT.

This clone has only a few counts. The chain links TRBV6-5 to TRBJ2-2; 10 bases are shared with TRBD1. Germline V lookup: CDR1 MNHEY, CDR2 SVGAGI. V lost 6 bases to trimming and J lost 6 bases; unmatched junction nucleotides: 4. This CDR3 has 14 residues. The CDR3 coding sequence is TGTGCCAGCAGAGGACAGGGGGTCGCCGGGGAGCTGTTTTTT. It is translated as CASRGQGVAGELFF.

The chain links TRBV19 to TRBJ1-2, with D maybe TRBD1 (6 bases). Germline CDR1 reads LNHDA; CDR2 reads SQIVND (reference sequence). V lost 5 bases and J 0 bases, leaving 13 bases between the germline ends. The CDR3 is 15 residues long. In DNA, the CDR3 is TGTGCCAGTAGTCTCCAGACAGGAGCTAACTATGGCTACACCTTC. Translating it yields CASSLQTGANYGYTF.